The 27 T cell receptor beta chains given below trace back to one sample, sequenced in a study of response to subunit inactivated influenza vaccine. One entry per CDR3 protein results from TCRdb running MiXCR on the RT-PCR reads. This sample has 700,000 to 800,000 distinct CDR3 sequences, with roughly 18% found just once. The specimen comprised PBMCs from blood, sampled 4 to 6 days after vaccination. The receptors were gathered from a man aged 50 to 59 who received an inactivated influenza vaccine.

The chain recombines TRBV5-5 with TRBJ2-7, with D perhaps matching TRBD2 (6 bases). Trimming removed 0 bases at V and 2 bases at J, with 12 bases between. The CDR3 length is 15 residues. The germline CDR1 and CDR2 sequences are SGHKS and YYEKEE (reference sequence). CDR3 sequence (DNA): TGTGCCAGCAGCTTGGGGGACTGGGCCCCCTACGAGCAGTACTTC. Translated, it gives CASSLGDWAPYEQYF.

The rearrangement uses TRBV15 and TRBJ1-5, with D hard to call. This CDR3 contains 13 residues. Germline V lookup: CDR1 LNHNV, CDR2 YYDKDF (reference sequence). Trimming pared 7 bases from V and 3 bases from J, leaving 10 bases between. The DNA for the CDR3 is TGTGCCACCACCACGGGCCCCAATCAGCCCCAGCATTTT. It encodes CATTTGPNQPQHF.

This clonotype was seen more than once but under ten times. CDR3 residues: CASSLERISTGELFF. Written as DNA, the CDR3 is TGTGCCAGCAGCTTGGAGAGGATCAGCACCGGGGAGCTGTTTTTT. This rearrangement joins TRBV5-6 to TRBJ2-2; D is undetermined. The CDR3 is 15 amino acids. CDR1 is SGHDT, CDR2 YYEEEE, per germline. Deletions cut 0 bases from V and 4 bases from J, with 10 bases between. The full variable domain, rest sourced from reference TRBV5-6 and TRBJ2-2, is DAGVTQSPTHLIKTRGQQVTLRCSPKSGHDTVSWYQQALGQGPQFIFQYYEEEERQRGNFPDRFSGHQFPNYSSELNVNALLLGDSALYLCASSLERISTGELFFGEGSRLTVL.

This sequence joins TRBV27 and TRBJ2-1, with 8 bases fitting TRBD2. V lost 2 bases, J lost 6 bases, and 9 bases stayed unmatched. The CDR3 consists of 16 residues. Germline V gives CDR1 MNHEY, CDR2 SMNVEV (reference sequence). The CDR3 is CASSLAFSGNLNEQFF. The CDR3 nucleotides are TGTGCCAGCAGTTTAGCGTTTAGCGGGAACCTCAATGAGCAGTTCTTC.

This clonotype has just one count. The chain carries TRBV3-1 and TRBJ2-5; 7 nucleotides line up with TRBD2. The length of the CDR3 is 14 residues. After removal of 4 bases from V and 3 bases from J, the junction contained 5 bases not matched to a gene. In germline, CDR1 is LGHDT, CDR2 YNNKEL (reference sequence). The CDR3 is CASSRPAGKETQYF. DNA of the CDR3: TGTGCCAGCAGCCGCCCAGCGGGAAAAGAGACCCAGTACTTC.

V usage is TRBV5-1 and J usage is TRBJ2-1; a possible D gene is TRBD2 (6 bases). Trimming left V 4 bases short and J 0 bases short, with 8 bases between. The CDR3 contains 14 residues. The germline V gene encodes CDR1 SGHRS and CDR2 YFSETQ. The CDR3 here is CASSNGSSYNEQFF. In nucleotides, the CDR3 is TGCGCCAGCAGCAACGGGAGCTCCTACAATGAGCAGTTCTTC. Supplemented by reference TRBV5-1 and TRBJ2-1, the full variable domain reads KAGVTQTPRYLIKTRGQQVTLSCSPISGHRSVSWYQQTPGQGLQFLFEYFSETQRNKGNFPGRFSGRQFSNSRSEMNVSTLELGDSALYLCASSNGSSYNEQFFGPGTRLTVL.

This clonotype has more than one count but fewer than ten. The V gene is TRBV5-6, the J gene TRBJ1-1; D gene ambiguous. The V and J ends lost 0 bases and 10 bases respectively, with 16 bases between them. Germline V lookup: CDR1 SGHDT, CDR2 YYEEEE. The CDR3 runs 14 residues. The CDR3 loop reads CASSLGQSEVGAFF. Written as DNA, the CDR3 is TGTGCCAGCAGCTTGGGGCAGTCTGAGGTTGGAGCTTTCTTT.

V gene TRBV20-1 combines with J gene TRBJ2-7; 7 nucleotides agree with TRBD1. Germline-derived CDR1 and CDR2 are DFQATT and SNEGSKA (reference sequence). V lost 5 bases to trimming and J lost 2 bases; unmatched junction nucleotides: 9. This CDR3 comprises 14 residues. This CDR3 reads CSAHQRGRPYEQYF. DNA for the CDR3: TGCAGTGCTCACCAGAGGGGGCGACCCTACGAGCAGTACTTC.

Note on this clonotype: At one of its ends the junction is not consistent with the germline gene, which may arise from a read error. The chain is built from TRBV20-1 and TRBJ1-6, with 7 bases that match TRBD1. The CDR3 has 14 residues. The germline gives CDR1 DFQATT, CDR2 SNEGSKA (reference sequence). CDR3 region: CSGRHGTENSPLHF. CDR3 nucleotides: TGCAGTGGTAGACATGGGACAGAGAATTCACCCCTCCACTTT.

This clonotype was seen repeatedly, ten times or more. Here the CDR3 reads CASSVGTSGGQETQYF. For the CDR3, the DNA is TGTGCCAGCAGCGTCGGGACTAGCGGGGGCCAAGAGACCCAGTACTTC. The genes are TRBV9 and TRBJ2-5; 14 bases map to TRBD2. Germline V gene lookup returns CDR1 SGDLS and CDR2 YYNGEE. V lost 2 bases to trimming and J lost 1 base; unmatched junction nucleotides: 1. The CDR3 loop spans 16 amino acids.

By share of the sample, this clonotype is medium-sized. J is TRBJ2-1 and V is TRBV12-3 or TRBV12-4; 7 bases line up with TRBD1. The ends lost 6 bases at V and 2 bases at J; junction bases unmatched: 7. CDR3 length: 15 amino acids. As DNA, the CDR3 is TGTGCCAGCAGGGGGGAAGGGGGCGCCTACAATGAGCAGTTCTTC. This codes for CASRGEGGAYNEQFF.

This chain joins TRBV7-6 and TRBJ2-1; no firm D call. Germline CDR1 and CDR2: SGHVS and FNYEAQ. The CDR3 length is 13 residues. V was pared by 0 bases and J by 9 bases, with 9 bases between. The CDR3 region has the DNA TGTGCCAGCAGCTTAGCTCCCGGGCGTGAGCAGTTCTTC. It encodes CASSLAPGREQFF.

V gene TRBV5-1 combines with J gene TRBJ2-7, with D uncertain. Trimming cost V 2 bases and J 4 bases, with 10 bases left between them. Germline CDR1 SGHRS, CDR2 YFSETQ. The CDR3 consists of 13 residues. This CDR3 reads CASSLTRRYEQYF. CDR3 DNA: TGCGCCAGCAGCTTAACACGGAGATACGAGCAGTACTTC. The full variable domain, in which reference TRBV5-1 and TRBJ2-7 provide the parts outside the CDR3, is KAGVTQTPRYLIKTRGQQVTLSCSPISGHRSVSWYQQTPGQGLQFLFEYFSETQRNKGNFPGRFSGRQFSNSRSEMNVSTLELGDSALYLCASSLTRRYEQYFGPGTRLTVT.

This clonotype was seen more than once but under ten times. The chain links TRBV10-3 to TRBJ2-7, with a weak D call TRBD2 (5 bases). The germline CDR1 and CDR2 sequences are ENHRY and SYGVKD. This CDR3 is 14 amino acids long. V lost 0 bases and J lost 6, with 12 bases in between. This CDR3 reads CAISESIGGGEQYF. The CDR3 DNA is TGTGCCATCAGTGAGTCCATAGGAGGTGGCGAGCAGTACTTC.

In this sample, this clonotype turned up a few times. The rearrangement joins TRBV3-1 to TRBJ1-6; tentative D call: TRBD1 (6 bases). The CDR3 loop spans 14 amino acids. CDR1 LGHDT and CDR2 YNNKEL come from the germline V gene (reference sequence). V lost 1 base and J lost 5, with 6 bases in between. The CDR3 here is CASSQGQDNSPLHF. CDR3 sequence (DNA): TGTGCCAGCAGCCAAGGACAGGATAATTCACCCCTCCACTTT.

The sample holds a few counts of this clonotype. The gene calls are TRBV20-1 and TRBJ2-5; TRBD1 might be the D (5 bases). The V and J ends lost 1 base and 0 bases respectively, with 9 bases between them. Germline CDR1 and CDR2: DFQATT and SNEGSKA (reference sequence). This CDR3 comprises 14 residues. The CDR3 DNA reads TGCAGTGCTAGAGGCGACAGTTACCAAGAGACCCAGTACTTC. The encoded protein is CSARGDSYQETQYF.

This clonotype was seen more than once but under ten times. The V gene is TRBV7-9, the J gene TRBJ1-1; D is undetermined. The V and J ends lost 2 bases and 6 bases respectively, with 13 bases between them. Germline V gene lookup returns CDR1 SEHNR and CDR2 FQNEAQ (reference sequence). The CDR3 length is 14 residues. CDR3 loop: CASSLYPQAPEAFF. CDR3 in DNA: TGTGCCAGCAGCTTATACCCCCAAGCACCTGAAGCTTTCTTT.

This clonotype was counted once. This chain uses TRBV3-1 with TRBJ2-1; D possibly corresponds to TRBD1 (5 bases). The CDR3 loop spans 16 amino acids. Per germline, CDR1 LGHDT and CDR2 YNNKEL (reference sequence). Trimming shortened V by 4 bases and J by 4 bases, and 17 bases separated the two germline ends. The CDR3 nucleotides read TGTGCCAGCAGCCCGAGGTGGGGCAGTGCTTACAATGAGCAGTTCTTC. Its translation is CASSPRWGSAYNEQFF.

Ten or more counts support this clonotype. The rearrangement uses TRBV12-3 or TRBV12-4 and TRBJ1-1; the D is unclear. This CDR3 has 14 amino acids. V lost 6 bases and J lost 4, with 15 bases in between. Written as DNA, the CDR3 is TGTGCCAGCAGCCAAGGGCTAAGTGGCACTGAAGCTTTCTTT. Its translation: CASSQGLSGTEAFF.

V usage is TRBV7-9 and J usage is TRBJ2-7, with D hard to call. The V gene lost 6 bases and the J gene lost 2 bases, with 11 bases spanning the gap. Germline loops: CDR1 SEHNR, CDR2 FQNEAQ (reference sequence). This CDR3 has 13 amino acids. CDR3 nucleotides: TGTGCCAGCAGTCCAGGACCAACCTACGAGCAGTACTTC. Translating gives CASSPGPTYEQYF.

This clonotype was observed a handful of times. This chain joins TRBV10-2 and TRBJ2-3, with 11 bases fitting TRBD2. The length of the CDR3 is 15 residues. J gave up 3 bases and V 7 bases, and 6 bases lay outside the gene matches. Germline CDR1 and CDR2: WSHSY and SAAADI. The CDR3 spells CASTYLAGGTDTQYF. The CDR3 DNA follows: TGCGCCAGCACTTACTTAGCGGGAGGGACAGATACGCAGTATTTT.

This clonotype was detected once. The gene calls are TRBV4-3 and TRBJ2-4; the D is unclear. This CDR3 is built from 13 residues. CDR1 is LGHNA and CDR2 is YSLEER in the germline V gene. V was trimmed by 0 bases and J by 6 bases, leaving 6 bases between them. CDR3: CASSQDILNIQYF. The DNA of the CDR3 is TGCGCCAGCAGCCAAGATATACTAAACATTCAGTACTTC.

The rearrangement links TRBV28 to TRBJ2-5, with D unresolved. CDR3 size: 13 residues. V was clipped by 1 base and J by 5 bases, with 8 bases between them. CDR1 is MDHEN, CDR2 SYDVKM, per germline. This chain's CDR3 is CASSLFGTETQYF. In DNA form, the CDR3 reads TGTGCCAGCAGTTTATTTGGCACGGAGACCCAGTACTTC.

The chain is built from TRBV20-1 and TRBJ2-1, with D perhaps matching TRBD2 (7 bases). Trimming removed 0 bases from V and 5 bases from J, with 14 bases in between. The CDR3 runs 15 residues. The germline gives CDR1 DFQATT, CDR2 SNEGSKA (reference sequence). The CDR3 region is CSARERAGADNEQFF. The CDR3 DNA is TGCAGTGCTAGAGAAAGGGCGGGGGCGGACAATGAGCAGTTCTTC.

The V call is TRBV7-2, the J call TRBJ2-7, with 10 positions matching TRBD2. CDR1 is SGHTA and CDR2 is FQGNSA in the germline V gene. With V trimmed by 2 bases and J by 3 bases, 7 bases remained unmatched. The CDR3 covers 16 residues. CDR3 DNA: TGTGCCAGCAGCTTAACCCTAGCGGGAGTGGGCTACGAGCAGTACTTC. Translating it yields CASSLTLAGVGYEQYF.

The V gene is TRBV6-1, the J gene TRBJ1-1; tentatively, D is TRBD1 (5 bases). Trimming took off 3 bases at V and 4 bases at J, with 21 bases between the two ends. The germline CDR1 and CDR2 sequences are MNHNS and SASEGT. The CDR3 length is 17 residues. Here the CDR3 DNA reads TGTGCCAGCAGTGAGCAGGCGTATGGGGGTGGTAGCACTGAAGCTTTCTTT. Translating it yields CASSEQAYGGGSTEAFF.

V usage is TRBV11-2 and J usage is TRBJ2-1, with D possibly TRBD2 on 6 matching bases. Trimming pared 1 base from V and 0 bases from J, leaving 10 bases between. The CDR3 is 16 residues long. Per germline, CDR1 SGHAT and CDR2 FQNNGV. CDR3 residues: CASSLGFGGSYNEQFF. CDR3 DNA sequence: TGTGCCAGCAGCTTAGGTTTCGGGGGCTCCTACAATGAGCAGTTCTTC.